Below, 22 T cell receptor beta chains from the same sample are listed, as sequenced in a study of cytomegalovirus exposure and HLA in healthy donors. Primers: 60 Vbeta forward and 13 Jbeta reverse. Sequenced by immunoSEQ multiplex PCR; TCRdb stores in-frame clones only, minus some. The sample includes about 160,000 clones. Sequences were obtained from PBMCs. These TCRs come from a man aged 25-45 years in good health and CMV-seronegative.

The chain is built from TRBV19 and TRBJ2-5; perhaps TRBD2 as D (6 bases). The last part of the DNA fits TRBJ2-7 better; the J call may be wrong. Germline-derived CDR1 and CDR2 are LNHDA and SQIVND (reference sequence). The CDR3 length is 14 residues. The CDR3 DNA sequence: TGTGCCAGTAGTATAACCGGGGAGGCGGGCGAGCAGTACTTC. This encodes CASSITGEAGEQYF.

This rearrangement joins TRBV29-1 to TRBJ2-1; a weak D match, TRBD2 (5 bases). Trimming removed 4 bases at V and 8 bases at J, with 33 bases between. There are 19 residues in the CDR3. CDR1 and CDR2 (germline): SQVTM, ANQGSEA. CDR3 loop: CSVVVDPRVAWETDHEQFF. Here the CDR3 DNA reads TGCAGCGTTGTAGTCGACCCTAGGGTGGCGTGGGAGACGGACCATGAGCAGTTCTTC.

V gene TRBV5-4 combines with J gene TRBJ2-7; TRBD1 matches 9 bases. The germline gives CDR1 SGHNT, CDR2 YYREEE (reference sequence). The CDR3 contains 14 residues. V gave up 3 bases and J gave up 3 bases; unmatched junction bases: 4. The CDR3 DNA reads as TGTGCCAGCAGCTCTCCGGGACAGGGCTACGAGCAGTACTTC. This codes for CASSSPGQGYEQYF.

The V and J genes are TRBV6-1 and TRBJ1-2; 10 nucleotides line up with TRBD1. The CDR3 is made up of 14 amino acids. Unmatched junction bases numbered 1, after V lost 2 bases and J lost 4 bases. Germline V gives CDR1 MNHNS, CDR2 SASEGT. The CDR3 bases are TGTGCCAGCAGTGAATGGGACAGGGGCTATGGCTACACCTTC. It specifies CASSEWDRGYGYTF.

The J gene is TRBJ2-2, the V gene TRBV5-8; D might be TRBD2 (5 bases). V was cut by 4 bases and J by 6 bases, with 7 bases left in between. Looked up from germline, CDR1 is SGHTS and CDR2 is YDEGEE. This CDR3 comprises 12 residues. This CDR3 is CASSPEAGELFF. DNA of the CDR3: TGTGCCAGCAGCCCGGAGGCCGGGGAGCTGTTTTTT.

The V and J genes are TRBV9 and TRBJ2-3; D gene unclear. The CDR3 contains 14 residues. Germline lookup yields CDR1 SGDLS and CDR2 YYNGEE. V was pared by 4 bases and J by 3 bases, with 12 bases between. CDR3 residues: CASSPSPRTDTQYF. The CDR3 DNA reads TGTGCCAGCAGCCCTTCCCCCAGGACAGATACGCAGTATTTT.

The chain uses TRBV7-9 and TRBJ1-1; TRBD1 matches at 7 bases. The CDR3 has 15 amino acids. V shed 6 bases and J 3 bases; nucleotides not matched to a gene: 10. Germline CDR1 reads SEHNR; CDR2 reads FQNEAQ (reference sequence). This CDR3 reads CASSGDSWDDTEAFF. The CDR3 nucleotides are TGTGCCAGCAGTGGGGACAGTTGGGATGACACTGAAGCTTTCTTT.

CDR3 nucleotides: TGTGCCAGCAGCTCCCAGGACTCTGGAAACACCATATATTTT. It encodes CASSSQDSGNTIYF. The chain couples TRBV13 to TRBJ1-3; D is ambiguous. CDR3 length: 14 residues. The germline gives CDR1 PRHDT, CDR2 FYEKMQ (reference sequence). V dropped 4 bases and J dropped 0 bases, with 7 bases sitting between them.

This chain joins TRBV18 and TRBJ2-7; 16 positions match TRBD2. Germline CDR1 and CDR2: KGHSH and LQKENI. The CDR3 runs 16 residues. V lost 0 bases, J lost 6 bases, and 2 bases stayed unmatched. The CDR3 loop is CASSPPGLAGGSEQYF. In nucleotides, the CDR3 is TGTGCCAGCTCACCACCGGGACTAGCGGGAGGGAGCGAGCAGTACTTC.

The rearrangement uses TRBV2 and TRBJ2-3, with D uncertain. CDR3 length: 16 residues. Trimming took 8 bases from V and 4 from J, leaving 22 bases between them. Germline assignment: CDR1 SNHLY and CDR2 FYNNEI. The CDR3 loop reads CASSPPRLDLPDTQYF. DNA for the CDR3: TGTGCCAGCTCCCCCCCGAGGCTAGATCTTCCAGATACGCAGTATTTT.

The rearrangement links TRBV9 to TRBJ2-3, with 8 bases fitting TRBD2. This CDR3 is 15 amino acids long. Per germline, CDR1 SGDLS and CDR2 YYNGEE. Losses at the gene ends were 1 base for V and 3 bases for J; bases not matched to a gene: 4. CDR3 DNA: TGTGCCAGCAGCGTATCGGCGGGAGGAACAGATACGCAGTATTTT. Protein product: CASSVSAGGTDTQYF.

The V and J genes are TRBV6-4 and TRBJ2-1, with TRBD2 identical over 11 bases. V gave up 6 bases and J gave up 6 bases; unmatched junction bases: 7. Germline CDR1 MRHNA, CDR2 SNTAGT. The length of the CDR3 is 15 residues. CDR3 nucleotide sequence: TGTGCCAGCAGCCTAGCGGGAGGTGGGGGCAATGAGCAGTTCTTC. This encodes CASSLAGGGGNEQFF.

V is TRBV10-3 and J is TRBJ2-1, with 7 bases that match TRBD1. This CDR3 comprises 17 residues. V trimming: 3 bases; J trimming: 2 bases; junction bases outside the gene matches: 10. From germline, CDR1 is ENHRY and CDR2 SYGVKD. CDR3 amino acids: CAISDIVRQGPYNEQFF. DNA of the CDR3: TGTGCCATCAGTGACATCGTCAGACAGGGACCCTACAATGAGCAGTTCTTC.

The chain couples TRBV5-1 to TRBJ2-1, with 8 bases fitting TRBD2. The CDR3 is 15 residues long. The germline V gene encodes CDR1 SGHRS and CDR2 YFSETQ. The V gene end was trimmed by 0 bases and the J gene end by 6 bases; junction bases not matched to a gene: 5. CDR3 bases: TGCGCCAGCAGCTTGGGGACTAGCTTGGGCAATGAGCAGTTCTTC. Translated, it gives CASSLGTSLGNEQFF.

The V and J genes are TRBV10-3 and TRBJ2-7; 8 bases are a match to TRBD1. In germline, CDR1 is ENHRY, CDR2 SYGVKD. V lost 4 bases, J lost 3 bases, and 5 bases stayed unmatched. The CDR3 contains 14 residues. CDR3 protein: CAISVDRADYEQYF. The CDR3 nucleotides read TGTGCCATCAGTGTGGACAGGGCAGACTACGAGCAGTACTTC.

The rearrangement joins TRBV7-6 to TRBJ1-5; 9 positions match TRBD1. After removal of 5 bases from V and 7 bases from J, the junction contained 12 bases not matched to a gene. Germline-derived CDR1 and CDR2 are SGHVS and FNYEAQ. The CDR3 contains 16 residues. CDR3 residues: CASSTGTGRGGQPQHF. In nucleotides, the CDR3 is TGTGCCAGCAGCACCGGGACAGGGCGAGGCGGACAGCCCCAGCATTTT.

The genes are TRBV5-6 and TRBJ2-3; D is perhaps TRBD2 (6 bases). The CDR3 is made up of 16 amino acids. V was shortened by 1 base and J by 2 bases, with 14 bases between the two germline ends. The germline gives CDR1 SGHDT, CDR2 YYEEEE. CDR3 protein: CASSLWSSGPTDTQYF. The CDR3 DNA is TGTGCCAGCAGCTTGTGGAGTAGCGGTCCCACAGATACGCAGTATTTT. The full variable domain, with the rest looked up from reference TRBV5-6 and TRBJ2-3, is DAGVTQSPTHLIKTRGQQVTLRCSPKSGHDTVSWYQQALGQGPQFIFQYYEEEERQRGNFPDRFSGHQFPNYSSELNVNALLLGDSALYLCASSLWSSGPTDTQYFGPGTRLTVL.

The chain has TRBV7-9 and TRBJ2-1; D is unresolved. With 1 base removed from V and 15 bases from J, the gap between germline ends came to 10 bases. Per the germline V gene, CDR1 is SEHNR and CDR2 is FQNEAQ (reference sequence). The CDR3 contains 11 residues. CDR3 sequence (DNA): TGTGCCAGCAGCTTAGAGCGTCAGTTGTTCTTC. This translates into CASSLERQLFF.

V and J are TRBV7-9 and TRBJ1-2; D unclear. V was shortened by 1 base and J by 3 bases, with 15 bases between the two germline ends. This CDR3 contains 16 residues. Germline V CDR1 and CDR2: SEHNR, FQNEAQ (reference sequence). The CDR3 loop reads CASSLEAPQRDYGYTF. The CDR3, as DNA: TGTGCCAGCAGCTTAGAGGCCCCACAGAGAGACTATGGCTACACCTTC.

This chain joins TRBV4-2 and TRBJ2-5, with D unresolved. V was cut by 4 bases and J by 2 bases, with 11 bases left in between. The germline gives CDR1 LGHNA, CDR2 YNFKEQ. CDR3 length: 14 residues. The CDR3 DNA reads TGTGCCAGCAGCCCGGCGGCTACTCAAGAGACCCAGTACTTC. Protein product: CASSPAATQETQYF.

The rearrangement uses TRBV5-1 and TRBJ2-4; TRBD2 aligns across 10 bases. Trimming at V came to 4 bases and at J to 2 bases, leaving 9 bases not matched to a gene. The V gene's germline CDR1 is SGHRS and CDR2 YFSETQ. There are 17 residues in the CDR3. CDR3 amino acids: CASSLVLAGDSKNIQYF. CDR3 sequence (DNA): TGCGCCAGCAGCCTGGTCCTAGCGGGAGATTCCAAAAACATTCAGTACTTC.

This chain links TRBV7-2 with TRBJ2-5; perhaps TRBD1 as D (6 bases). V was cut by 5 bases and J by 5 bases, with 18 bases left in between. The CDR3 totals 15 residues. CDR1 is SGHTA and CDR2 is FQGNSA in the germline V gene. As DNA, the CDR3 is TGTGCCAGCAGCCCAGGGGTGTCCTTATGGGAGACCCAGTACTTC. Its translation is CASSPGVSLWETQYF.